This T cell receptor (beta chain) was found in a study of blood T cell repertoires in COVID-19. The wider study: Acute and convalescent COVID-19 specimens originated in the United States, Italy and Spain. From T cells, B-cell-depleted T cells, or PBMCs came the material, which was cDNA or gDNA.

This clone was seen just once. V was cut by 6 bases and J by 2 bases, with 10 bases left in between. There are 14 residues in the CDR3. The germline gives CDR1 SGHNT, CDR2 YENEEA. The assay was immunoSEQ multiplex PCR, and TCRdb's table has in-frame clones only and misses some. The sample carries 80,000 to 100,000 clones, 81% recorded once. The genes are TRBV11-3 and TRBJ1-4; no reliable D call. The sequenced sample consisted of peripheral blood. The clonotype originates from a man between 60 and 75 years old with acute or convalescent COVID-19. DNA for the CDR3: TGTGCCAGCAGGTCGGGAGGGACTAATGAAAAACTGTTTTTT. This sequence encodes CASRSGGTNEKLFF.